What follows is one TCR beta chain and its context. It lacks a known antigen. The record has no base qualities; no much larger clone is one base away. Library method: PCR. The sequencing machine was an Illumina HiSeq 4000. Preparation of bulk TCR libraries followed a previously described approach, with the TCR primers listed in Table S5. Purification of total RNA was performed with the Qiagen AllPrep DNA/RNA kit. Before analysis, reads from multiple sequencing runs of one library were combined. As for the original processing: Reads were retained only if an exact TCR constant sequence was present, and the retained reads were trimmed to 150 nt and grouped according to their 12-nt molecular barcodes. Reads within each barcode group were sub-clustered using a 15% Levenshtein threshold, and quality-weighted consensus sequences were constructed for each RNA molecule. Non-functional sequences were discarded, and so were lower-count sequences lying one edit away from another sequence. On the basis of fitting two negative binomial distributions, barcode sub-clusters with fewer than 20% of the maximum read count were discarded. Using fastp trimming at Q25 and MiXCR clonotype assembly, TCRdb reanalyzed the public sequencing data and kept in-frame beta chains. When rows share a CDR3 protein, they turn into one entry using the most common DNA and genes. These V and J calls are TCRdb output, not the study's own analysis. For this sample there are 460,000 or so distinct CDR3 sequences; 20% to 25% appear just once. Around 0.86% of the sample rests with the top ten.

Ends trimmed: V by 8 bases, J by 4 bases; bases unmatched to a gene: 9. Counted from cysteine to phenylalanine, this CDR3 has 16 amino acids. The read is trimmed to its CDR3 DNA, 48 bases read in frame from base 1. The data belong to a study of molecular identifiers for immune sequencing clone quantification listed by TCRdb under 2018. The study in broad terms: In a replicate experiment, RNA from around 20,000 or 100,000 naive CD8 T cells was split into five aliquots, four of which were sequenced. This methods study used CD8 T cells to benchmark TCR RNA copy counting and molecular-identifier clustering-based TCR repertoire sequencing (MIDCIRS). On the study overall, not on this receptor specifically: When barcode sub-clustering was omitted, TCR diversity was inflated by chimeric consensus sequences, with chimeras reaching as high as 47%. The naive libraries included spiked-in Jurkat TCR RNA (fewer than eleven copies' worth), and this Jurkat TCR RNA is not part of the donor repertoire. Spiked-in Jurkat TCR RNA equal to a single cell's worth was reported to be detectable even within 1,100,000 naive CD8 T cells. In CMV-specific effector cells, over 99% of molecules were held by clones above 20 RNA copies, whereas under 1% of molecules were held by such clones in naive cells. Modeling estimated 3 to 3.5 recovered TCR RNA copies per cell, compared with 8.5 to 10 by digital PCR, which implies roughly 30% capture efficiency. Identical TCR molecules sharing a barcode could cause highly expanded clone sizes to be underestimated.

Libraries of naive CD8 T cells were generated from about 19,000 to 1,100,000 sorted cells, with 10%, 30% or 50% of the purified RNA used. Naive CD8 T cells, defined as CD8+CD4-CCR7+CD45RA+, were FACS-sorted into RLT Plus buffer on a BD FACSAria II. To test detection sensitivity, Jurkat RNA equal to approximately 10 TCR copies was added to samples of about 20,000-1,000,000 naive CD8 T cells. CD8 T cells were enriched with RosetteSep CD8+ T Cell Enrichment Cocktail and Ficoll-Paque, followed by ACK red cell lysis. The chain employs TRBV12-3 or TRBV12-4 and TRBJ2-3; 13 of the junction bases match TRBD2. Input material: naive CD8+ T cells from blood, with Jurkat cell RNA spiked in. The cell subset or site label, read with the paper, signifies: FACS-sorted CD8+CD4-CCR7+CD45RA+ naive T cells. This clonotype was obtained from a human donor in good health. Some libraries in this study had Jurkat cell RNA spiked in. The DNA reads as follows: TGTGCCAGCCGAGGGAGACTAGCGGGGGGAGCAGATACGCAGTATTTT. Its product reads: CASRGRLAGGADTQYF.